The 20 T cell receptor beta chains in this list originate from one sample, sequenced in a study of T cell repertoires in cytomegalovirus infection. These receptors have no identified antigens. TCRdb re-derived calls from the reads in MiXCR, one entry per CDR3 protein. The repertoire consists of some 800,000 distinct CDR3 sequences, with around a third occurring once and the leading ten covering about an eighth. Sequencing was performed on cultured CD8+ T cells from PBMCs, taken from culture after CMV antigen stimulation. The receptors derive from a human donor in good health (CMV status not recorded). Some clones in this sample may be carry-over from other donors' samples.

The rearrangement links TRBV7-9 to TRBJ2-5; TRBD1 might be the D (6 bases). The V gene's germline CDR1 is SEHNR and CDR2 FQNEAQ (reference sequence). V gave up 5 bases and J gave up 5 bases, with 15 bases separating them. The CDR3 totals 14 residues. CDR3 in DNA: TGTGCCAGCAGCAGTAACAGGGTTCCGGAGACCCAGTACTTC. Protein sequence: CASSSNRVPETQYF.

V is TRBV24-1 and J is TRBJ2-3, with TRBD2 matching 11 bases. CDR3 size: 16 residues. Trimming at V came to 1 base and at J to 4 bases, leaving 3 bases not matched to a gene. Germline assignment: CDR1 KGHDR and CDR2 SFDVKD. The CDR3 protein is CATSDFSGGDPDTQYF. The CDR3 DNA reads TGTGCCACCAGTGATTTTAGCGGGGGGGACCCAGATACGCAGTATTTT.

In its sample, this clonotype was seen a few times. The chain joins TRBV2 to TRBJ1-5, with 8 bases identical to TRBD1. With V trimmed by 2 bases and J by 0 bases, 9 bases remained unmatched. The CDR3 length is 18 residues. CDR1 and CDR2 (germline): SNHLY, FYNNEI. CDR3 bases: TGTGCCAGCAGTGAACCAAGTGGGGACAGGTATAGCAATCAGCCCCAGCATTTT. This encodes CASSEPSGDRYSNQPQHF.

This clonotype was detected ten times or more. The junction and the germline gene differ at one end; a read error may be behind it. This chain links TRBV7-7 with TRBJ1-1; tentative D call: TRBD1 (6 bases). This CDR3 is 13 amino acids long. Germline V gene sequence: CDR1 SSHAT, CDR2 FNYEAQ (reference sequence). The CDR3 DNA follows: TGTGCTAGCAGCTTAGATCAGGGGACTGAAGCTTTCTTT. It specifies CASSLDQGTEAFF.

For this clonotype: The junction differs from germline at one of its ends, possibly a read error. CDR3 in amino acids: CTSSLGQGVNTEAFF. In DNA, the CDR3 is TGTACCAGCAGCCTAGGACAAGGGGTGAACACTGAAGCTTTCTTT. The rearrangement links TRBV7-9 to TRBJ1-1, with D possibly being TRBD1 (5 bases). Germline lookup yields CDR1 SEHNR and CDR2 FQNEAQ (reference sequence). The CDR3 loop spans 15 amino acids.

The CDR3 sequence is CASSQVSRHRGPGEKLFF. In DNA, the CDR3 is TGTGCCAGCAGCCAAGTTTCCCGTCACAGGGGCCCTGGGGAAAAACTGTTTTTT. The chain is built from TRBV14 and TRBJ1-4; 7 positions match TRBD1. V was clipped by 1 base and J by 8 bases; unmatched bases: 16. Germline V gene sequence: CDR1 SGHDN, CDR2 FVKESK. The CDR3 has 18 residues.

This clonotype came up a few times. The J gene is TRBJ2-1, the V gene TRBV6-5, with a weak D call TRBD2 (6 bases). CDR1 and CDR2 (germline): MNHEY, SVGAGI. The CDR3 has 13 residues. Trimming pared 2 bases from V and 7 bases from J, leaving 9 bases between. CDR3 in amino acids: CASSYTGANEQFF. In DNA form, the CDR3 reads TGTGCCAGCAGTTACACGGGAGCGAATGAGCAGTTCTTC.

This clonotype was seen repeatedly, ten times or more. This chain joins TRBV27 and TRBJ1-1, with D uncertain. The CDR3 consists of 13 residues. The V end lost 3 bases, the J end lost 5 bases, and 10 bases lay between the germline ends. CDR1 and CDR2 from the germline V gene are MNHEY and SMNVEV (reference sequence). In nucleotides, the CDR3 is TGTGCCAGCAGTTTTGGTTCTTCGACTGAAGCTTTCTTT. Its protein is CASSFGSSTEAFF.

The sample holds many counts of this clonotype. This sequence joins TRBV7-9 and TRBJ2-2; D gene ambiguous. Germline V gene data show CDR1 as SEHNR and CDR2 as FQNEAQ (reference sequence). The CDR3 totals 15 residues. The V and J ends lost 0 bases and 3 bases respectively, with 8 bases between them. The CDR3 region is CASSLAGLYTGELFF. For the CDR3, the DNA is TGTGCCAGCAGCTTAGCAGGGTTGTACACCGGGGAGCTGTTTTTT.

This clonotype occurred a few times. The rearrangement uses TRBV7-9 and TRBJ2-7, with D unclear. V was clipped by 3 bases and J by 7 bases, with 13 bases between them. There are 13 residues in the CDR3. Per the germline V gene, CDR1 is SEHNR and CDR2 is FQNEAQ (reference sequence). The CDR3 DNA follows: TGTGCCAGCAGCTTTGGAGAGGCCTCTGAGCAGTACGTC. It is translated as CASSFGEASEQYV.

This sequence joins TRBV29-1 and TRBJ2-5; 8 bases are a match to TRBD1. Germline V CDR1 and CDR2: SQVTM, ANQGSEA. With V trimmed by 3 bases and J by 5 bases, 5 bases remained unmatched. CDR3 length: 13 amino acids. CDR3 nucleotides: TGCAGCGTTGAGGACCAGGGGGCGGAGACCCAGTACTTC. Its protein is CSVEDQGAETQYF.

This clonotype was detected only a few times. The V and J genes are TRBV12-3 or TRBV12-4 and TRBJ1-5; D is unresolved. V lost 5 bases to trimming and J lost 5 bases, with 13 bases between them. The CDR3 extends over 14 amino acids. The CDR3 is CASSPTGQDQPQHF. The DNA of the CDR3 is TGTGCCAGCAGTCCGACCGGCCAAGATCAGCCCCAGCATTTT.

About this clonotype itself: A clone one base away is much larger, so this may be a read error. V gene TRBV7-2 combines with J gene TRBJ2-4; 8 bases agree with TRBD2. The V gene's germline CDR1 is SGHTA and CDR2 FQGNSA. The CDR3 totals 13 residues. As DNA, the CDR3 is TGTGCCAGATTGAGCGGGGGCCCCAACATTCAGCACTTC. This encodes CARLSGGPNIQHF.

The rearrangement uses TRBV27 and TRBJ2-3; D possibly corresponds to TRBD2 (5 bases). Trimming stripped 2 bases from V and 7 bases from J, with 13 bases between. Germline CDR1 is MNHEY and CDR2 is SMNVEV (reference sequence). The CDR3 runs 14 residues. For the CDR3, the DNA is TGTGCCAGCAGTTTAACGGGGTCTCGGCATACGCAGTATTTT. Translated: CASSLTGSRHTQYF.

The chain carries TRBV2 and TRBJ2-5, with 7 bases fitting TRBD1. Germline V lookup: CDR1 SNHLY, CDR2 FYNNEI. The CDR3 loop spans 14 amino acids. J lost 1 base, V lost 7 bases, and 6 bases had no gene match. The DNA of the CDR3 is TGTGCCAGCACCTTGGCAGGGGGCCAAGAGACCCAGTACTTC. It specifies CASTLAGGQETQYF. Supplemented by reference TRBV2 and TRBJ2-5, the full variable domain reads EPEVTQTPSHQVTQMGQEVILRCVPISNHLYFYWYRQILGQKVEFLVSFYNNEISEKSEIFDDQFSVERPDGSNFTLKIRSTKLEDSAMYFCASTLAGGQETQYFGPGTRLLVL.

The V call is TRBV10-2, the J call TRBJ2-3, with a weak D call TRBD2 (5 bases). Trimming stripped 5 bases from V and 4 bases from J, with 10 bases between. CDR1 and CDR2 (germline): WSHSY, SAAADI. This CDR3 spans 13 amino acids. The CDR3 DNA follows: TGCGCCAGCAGTCGCTCCGGGGCAGATACGCAGTATTTT. This gives the protein CASSRSGADTQYF.

This chain's CDR3 is CASSYTRDSSYEQYV. The DNA for the CDR3 is TGTGCCAGCAGTTACACCAGGGACAGCTCCTACGAGCAGTACGTC. This chain connects TRBV6-2 or TRBV6-3 to TRBJ2-7, with TRBD1 matching 7 bases. CDR1 is MNHEY, CDR2 SVGEGT, per germline. The CDR3 consists of 15 residues. V lost 2 bases and J lost 0; bases outside the gene matches: 4.

This clonotype has a handful of counts. The genes are TRBV7-9 and TRBJ1-1, with 8 bases matching TRBD1. V dropped 5 bases and J dropped 1; count of bases not matched to a gene: 6. This CDR3 region has 15 residues. The germline V gene has CDR1 SEHNR and CDR2 FQNEAQ (reference sequence). The CDR3 region has the DNA TGTGCCAGCAGCCCCTGGGACAGGAGGAACACTGAAGCTTTCTTT. This sequence encodes CASSPWDRRNTEAFF. The full variable domain, its missing parts supplied by reference TRBV7-9 and TRBJ1-1, is DTGVSQNPRHKITKRGQNVTFRCDPISEHNRLYWYRQTLGQGPEFLTYFQNEAQLEKSRLLSDRFSAERPKGSFSTLEIQRTEQGDSAMYLCASSPWDRRNTEAFFGQGTRLTVV.

The genes are TRBV28 and TRBJ1-5; no clear D gene. This CDR3 has 15 amino acids. Trimming shortened V by 1 base and J by 0 bases, and 7 bases separated the two germline ends. CDR1 and CDR2 from the germline V gene are MDHEN and SYDVKM. CDR3 in amino acids: CASSLYGYSNQPQHF. The CDR3 DNA reads as TGTGCCAGCAGTTTATATGGGTATAGCAATCAGCCCCAGCATTTT. Variable domain in full (rest from reference TRBV28 and TRBJ1-5): DVKVTQSSRYLVKRTGEKVFLECVQDMDHENMFWYRQDPGLGLRLIYFSYDVKMKEKGDIPEGYSVSREKKERFSLILESASTNQTSMYLCASSLYGYSNQPQHFGDGTRLSIL.

In regard to this clonotype: A read error may explain this, as a much larger clone is one base away. V is TRBV7-2 and J is TRBJ2-2; 9 bases match TRBD1. CDR1 and CDR2 (germline): SGHTA, FQGNSA. The CDR3 is 17 amino acids. The CDR3 is CVSSHEEPTGGTGELFF. In DNA, the CDR3 is TGTGTCAGCAGTCACGAGGAACCGACAGGGGGCACCGGGGAGCTGTTTTTT. Filled out from reference TRBV7-2 and TRBJ2-2, the complete variable domain reads GAGVSQSPSNKVTEKGKDVELRCDPISGHTALYWYRQSLGQGLEFLIYFQGNSAPDKSGLPSDRFSAERTGGSVSTLTIQRTQQEDSAVYLCVSSHEEPTGGTGELFFGEGSRLTVL.